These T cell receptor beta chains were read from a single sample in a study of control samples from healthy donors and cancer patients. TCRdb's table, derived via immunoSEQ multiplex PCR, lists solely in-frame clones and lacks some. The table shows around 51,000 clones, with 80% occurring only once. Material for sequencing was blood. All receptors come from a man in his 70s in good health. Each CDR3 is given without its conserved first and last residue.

ASSSGTPPTYGYT	TRBJ1-2	TRBV6-5
AWSVPGNTIY	TRBJ1-3	TRBV30
AIIEGTIRTGELF	TRBJ2-2	TRBV10-3
ASSLDSPYMSTDTQY	TRBJ2-3	TRBV5-1
ASSEGLAGGGFALGYNEQF	TRBJ2-1	TRBV28
ASSPRRSGVSTGELF	TRBJ2-2	TRBV2
ASRASPGIEQF	TRBJ2-1	TRBV2
ASSYSTGGTYEQY	TRBJ2-7	TRBV6-5
ASSSTGTGDTEAF	TRBJ1-1	TRBV11-3
ATNTGNSNQPQH	TRBJ1-5	TRBV10-3
ASSPPDNRETQY	TRBJ2-5	TRBV18
ASSEEARENTEAF	TRBJ1-1	TRBV2
ASSPLGGNGYNEQF	TRBJ2-1	TRBV18
ASSPDGDTIY	TRBJ1-3	TRBV28
ASSPPVSTEAF	TRBJ1-1	TRBV14
ASSLKASYEQY	TRBJ2-7	TRBV27
ASVRDRSYNEQF	TRBJ2-1	TRBV6-5
ASSIGQGALNEQF	TRBJ2-1	TRBV19
ASSLNDLNEQY	TRBJ2-7	TRBV12-3/TRBV12-4
ASSPPGGTGELF	TRBJ2-2	TRBV18
AWSLSDREAF	TRBJ1-1	TRBV30
ASSLGALYGEKLF	TRBJ1-4	TRBV5-6
ASILVGGQAYEQY	TRBJ2-7	TRBV6-5
ASSSYGHSSSGNTIY	TRBJ1-3	TRBV11-3
AISDSSGSTDTQY	TRBJ2-3	TRBV10-3
ASRPAGPTSSEQY	TRBJ2-7	TRBV2
ASSAGAGGDEQY	TRBJ2-7	TRBV5-1
ASSPRQGDGYT	TRBJ1-2	TRBV18
AIAGGPGTDTQY	TRBJ2-3	TRBV27
ASSLRERGLDRFYEQY	TRBJ2-7	TRBV7-8
ASSSRAFQETQY	TRBJ2-5	TRBV19
ASRPQGLQDEQY	TRBJ2-7	TRBV28
ASSLVGRGNTIY	TRBJ1-3	TRBV5-1
ASSLRVGSGDSGYT	TRBJ1-2	TRBV28
ASSLGTWSSYNSPLH	TRBJ1-6	TRBV5-1
ASTLGSSRDGEQY	TRBJ2-7	TRBV6-6
ASQRVAETYEQY	TRBJ2-7	TRBV27
ASSYSDRGPGNTIY	TRBJ1-3	TRBV4-1
ASSPSGVGGETQY	TRBJ2-5	TRBV18